Following are 7 T cell receptor beta chains from one sample sequenced in a study of shared T cell receptors in the human thymus. Sequencing used immunoSEQ multiplex PCR; TCRdb keeps in-frame clones, though not all of them. Among roughly 550,000 clones, 75% to 80% were seen once, and the ten largest hold about 0.014%. These data are also associated with another study on human thymus T cells.

Material for sequencing was thymocytes. All receptors come from a boy younger than two with a congenital heart defect.

This chain joins TRBV19 and TRBJ2-7; D is uncertain. With 3 bases removed from V and 1 base from J, the gap between germline ends came to 10 bases. The germline CDR1 and CDR2 sequences are LNHDA and SQIVND (reference sequence). The CDR3 totals 14 residues. This CDR3 reads CASSILVSSYEQYF. CDR3 bases: TGTGCCAGTAGTATCCTAGTTTCATCCTACGAGCAGTACTTC.

This clone was observed once. The chain joins TRBV6-8 to TRBJ2-7; tentatively, D is TRBD1 (5 bases). This CDR3 has 13 amino acids. CDR1 is MNHGY, CDR2 SAAAGT, per germline. Trimming took 8 bases from V and 5 from J, leaving 16 bases between them. The CDR3 sequence is CASSHQGPHEQYF. CDR3 nucleotides: TGTGCCAGCTCTCACCAGGGTCCCCACGAGCAGTACTTC.

This sequence joins TRBV7-9 and TRBJ2-7; TRBD2 matches 12 bases. CDR3 size: 15 residues. J lost 3 bases, V lost 2 bases, and 2 bases had no gene match. Looked up from germline, CDR1 is SEHNR and CDR2 is FQNEAQ (reference sequence). The DNA of the CDR3 is TGTGCCAGCAGCTTAACTAGCGGGAGGTTCTACGAGCAGTACTTC. Protein: CASSLTSGRFYEQYF.

V usage is TRBV4-3 and J usage is TRBJ2-1, with 8 bases that match TRBD1. V lost 0 bases, J lost 1 base, and 11 bases stayed unmatched. The CDR3 extends over 19 amino acids. Germline CDR1 reads LGHNA; CDR2 reads YSLEER. Here the CDR3 reads CASSQDPAGTGGSYNEQFF. The CDR3 region has the DNA TGCGCCAGCAGCCAAGATCCTGCGGGCACAGGGGGGTCCTACAATGAGCAGTTCTTC.

The chain is built from TRBV12-5 and TRBJ2-7; maybe TRBD2 (5 bases). The CDR3 length is 15 residues. V was cut by 4 bases and J by 1 base, with 14 bases left in between. Looked up from germline, CDR1 is LGHNT and CDR2 is FRNRAP. The CDR3 spells CASGWQGGSSYEQYF. CDR3 nucleotides: TGTGCTAGTGGTTGGCAAGGAGGCAGTTCCTACGAGCAGTACTTC.

The V gene is TRBV28, the J gene TRBJ2-7, with TRBD2 identical over 9 bases. V trimming: 6 bases; J trimming: 4 bases; junction bases outside the gene matches: 25. This CDR3 region has 20 residues. Germline V lookup: CDR1 MDHEN, CDR2 SYDVKM. CDR3 in amino acids: CASSLNGVREDEAGGYEQYF. The CDR3 nucleotides read TGTGCCAGCAGCCTTAACGGTGTCAGGGAGGACGAAGCGGGAGGTTACGAGCAGTACTTC.

The chain employs TRBV30 and TRBJ2-3; D is unresolved. The CDR3 loop spans 14 amino acids. V was trimmed by 2 bases and J by 0 bases, leaving 9 bases between them. Germline V gives CDR1 GTSNPN, CDR2 SVGIG (reference sequence). The CDR3 protein is CAWSTKTSTDTQYF. In nucleotides, the CDR3 is TGTGCCTGGAGTACTAAAACTAGCACAGATACGCAGTATTTT.